Presented here are 26 T cell receptor beta chains from one specimen sequenced in a study of beta chain features in type 1 diabetes. Which antigens these TCRs recognize remains unknown. Study-level points and caveats: There was a moderate but significant shortening of TCRB CDR3s in all four CD4+ subsets of Type 1 diabetes patients.

The authors reverse transcribed all of the isolated RNA, so sequencing captured expressed TCRB transcripts. Sequencing was performed with immunoSEQ multiplex PCR; in TCRdb, only in-frame clones are kept and a portion is missing. This table has hundreds of thousands of clones, about an eighth appearing once. Input material: naive CD4+ T cells from blood. The receptors stem from a man between 18 and 29 years old with type 1 diabetes.

The rearrangement links TRBV7-3 to TRBJ2-3, with D perhaps matching TRBD1 (5 bases). The germline V gene encodes CDR1 SGHTA and CDR2 FQGTGA. The CDR3 has 15 amino acids. V shed 5 bases and J shed 0 bases, with 12 bases lying between them. The CDR3 nucleotides are TGTGCCAGCAGCGCGTTAGGGGTTAGCACAGATACGCAGTATTTT. It codes for CASSALGVSTDTQYF.

In the case of this clone: Additional DNA sequences in this sample encode the identical CDR3. This chain joins TRBV7-9 and TRBJ1-1; the D is unclear. The germline CDR1 and CDR2 sequences are SEHNR and FQNEAQ (reference sequence). Trimming removed 2 bases from V and 1 base from J, with 5 bases in between. The CDR3 is 13 amino acids. This CDR3 is CASSLLQNTEAFF. For the CDR3, the DNA is TGTGCCAGCAGCTTATTGCAGAACACTGAAGCTTTCTTT.

The CDR3 nucleotides read TGTGCCTGGTCCGTGGTCACCAGACCCACAGATACGCAGTATTTT. Translated, it gives CAWSVVTRPTDTQYF. The chain is built from TRBV30 and TRBJ2-3; the D is unclear. Germline-derived CDR1 and CDR2 are GTSNPN and SVGIG (reference sequence). V lost 5 bases and J 2 bases, leaving 17 bases between the germline ends. The length of the CDR3 is 15 residues.

This clone was detected only a few times. The J gene is TRBJ1-2, the V gene TRBV30; D gene uncertain. The CDR3 is made up of 11 amino acids. Trimming took 1 base from V and 10 from J, leaving 10 bases between them. Germline loops: CDR1 GTSNPN, CDR2 SVGIG (reference sequence). The CDR3 bases are TGTGCCTGGAGTGCCCTTCCGGACTACACCTTC. It encodes CAWSALPDYTF.

This clone was seen a few times. This chain connects TRBV6-1 to TRBJ1-3; TRBD1 is a possible D gene (5 bases). The CDR3 consists of 14 residues. V was cut by 6 bases and J by 2 bases, with 11 bases left in between. Germline assignment: CDR1 MNHNS and CDR2 SASEGT. CDR3 nucleotide sequence: TGTGCCAGCAGCCCGCCAGGGACTGGAAACACCATATATTTT. It yields the protein CASSPPGTGNTIYF.

With respect to this clone: At one boundary the junction diverges from the germline segment, which might be a read error. The chain has TRBV7-2 and TRBJ1-5, with 9 bases fitting TRBD1. This CDR3 has 16 amino acids. CDR1 is SGHTA, CDR2 FQGNSA, per germline. CDR3 nucleotides: TGTGCCAGCAGCTCCCCCGGGACAGGGAGCAGTCAGCCCCAGCATTTT. This gives the protein CASSSPGTGSSQPQHF.

This clone was seen a few times. The chain carries TRBV28 and TRBJ2-3; D possibly matches TRBD1 or TRBD2 (5 bases each). Germline CDR1 is MDHEN and CDR2 is SYDVKM. This CDR3 comprises 14 residues. Trimming left V 7 bases short and J 2 bases short, with 13 bases between. CDR3 loop: CASKTGTSTDTQYF. DNA for the CDR3: TGTGCCAGCAAAACCGGGACGTCCACAGATACGCAGTATTTT.

This clone was recorded a few times. The rearrangement links TRBV6-5 to TRBJ2-7; D is perhaps TRBD1 or TRBD2 (6 bases each). The CDR3 has 15 amino acids. V was cut by 2 bases and J by 2 bases, with 13 bases left in between. Per germline, CDR1 MNHEY and CDR2 SVGAGI. CDR3 nucleotides: TGTGCCAGCAGTTACAGTGTGAGGGGGGCCTACGAGCAGTACTTC. Encoded protein: CASSYSVRGAYEQYF.

On this clone: At the DNA level, this CDR3 is encoded by other sequences in the same sample as well. The J gene is TRBJ2-5, the V gene TRBV30; D perhaps matches TRBD2 (6 bases). Between the trimmed V and J ends, which lost 0 bases and 5 bases, there was a span of 10 bases. The CDR3 is 13 amino acids. Germline V gene data show CDR1 as GTSNPN and CDR2 as SVGIG (reference sequence). DNA for the CDR3: TGTGCCTGGAGTGTAGGCCTAGCGGAGACCCAGTACTTC. Translating gives CAWSVGLAETQYF.

V usage is TRBV5-1 and J usage is TRBJ2-5; either TRBD1 or TRBD2 may supply D (5 bases each). This CDR3 has 14 amino acids. Per the germline V gene, CDR1 is SGHRS and CDR2 is YFSETQ. V lost 4 bases and J lost 5, with 15 bases in between. CDR3 region: CASSPGASGETQYF. The CDR3 coding sequence is TGCGCCAGCAGCCCCGGGGCAAGCGGCGAGACCCAGTACTTC.

The chain carries TRBV7-9 and TRBJ2-7, with D possibly being TRBD2 (5 bases). Germline CDR1 reads SEHNR; CDR2 reads FQNEAQ (reference sequence). The CDR3 runs to 15 residues. V gave up 0 bases and J gave up 1 base, with 10 bases separating them. The CDR3 coding sequence is TGTGCCAGCAGCTTAGCCGGGGAGATATCCTACGAGCAGTACTTC. This translates into CASSLAGEISYEQYF.

In its sample, this clone was seen a few times. The chain links TRBV28 to TRBJ2-5; possible D gene TRBD1, 5 bases. Germline-derived CDR1 and CDR2 are MDHEN and SYDVKM. CDR3 size: 13 residues. The V end lost 4 bases, the J end lost 4 bases, and 10 bases lay between the germline ends. CDR3 sequence (DNA): TGTGCCAGCAGTTCGCAGGGTGGAGAGACCCAGTACTTC. Amino acid sequence: CASSSQGGETQYF.

CDR3 region: CASHLGRTQYF. The CDR3 DNA sequence: TGTGCCAGCCATCTTGGGAGGACCCAGTACTTC. This chain links TRBV6-5 with TRBJ2-5, with D perhaps TRBD2 (5 bases). This CDR3 has 11 residues. With 8 bases removed from V and 7 bases from J, the gap between germline ends came to 11 bases. CDR1 is MNHEY, CDR2 SVGAGI, per germline.

This clone was counted a few times. The chain links TRBV14 to TRBJ1-2, with TRBD1 matching 11 bases. Germline trimming cut 1 base from V and 7 bases from J; bases unmatched to any gene: 8. The CDR3 sequence is 16 residues long. The germline gives CDR1 SGHDN, CDR2 FVKESK. The CDR3 region is CASSQAGGQGAGGYTF. In nucleotides, the CDR3 is TGTGCCAGCAGCCAAGCGGGCGGACAGGGGGCTGGTGGCTACACCTTC.

This clone was detected only once. The gene calls are TRBV5-6 and TRBJ1-1; 9 nucleotides match TRBD1. CDR1 is SGHDT, CDR2 YYEEEE, per germline. Trimming removed 4 bases from V and 4 bases from J; junction bases left unmatched: 14. The CDR3 covers 17 residues. In nucleotides, the CDR3 is TGTGCCAGCAGCCCCGGTGGGGACAGGGCGTTTAGCACTGAAGCTTTCTTT. It yields the protein CASSPGGDRAFSTEAFF.

This clone was found a few times. This chain joins TRBV10-3 and TRBJ2-5, with TRBD1 matching 8 bases. CDR1 and CDR2 (germline): ENHRY, SYGVKD. There are 16 residues in the CDR3. Trimming removed 10 bases from V and 1 base from J; junction bases left unmatched: 14. CDR3 in amino acids: CATQGTGPPSQETQYF. CDR3 coding DNA: TGTGCCACCCAGGGGACAGGACCCCCCTCCCAAGAGACCCAGTACTTC.

This clone was counted only a few times. The chain carries TRBV29-1 and TRBJ2-5; unclear D gene. The CDR3 consists of 16 residues. V dropped 3 bases and J dropped 4 bases, with 21 bases sitting between them. Germline values: CDR1 SQVTM, CDR2 ANQGSEA. The CDR3 DNA sequence: TGCAGCGTTGACAATCCCCTAGGTAGCTTTCGAGAGACCCAGTACTTC. Its translation: CSVDNPLGSFRETQYF. The full variable domain, rest sourced from reference TRBV29-1 and TRBJ2-5, is SAVISQKPSRDICQRGTSLTIQCQVDSQVTMMFWYRQQPGQSLTLIATANQGSEATYESGFVIDKFPISRPNLTFSTLTVSNMSPEDSSIYLCSVDNPLGSFRETQYFGPGTRLLVL.

This clone came up a few times. The chain combines TRBV27 with TRBJ1-1; TRBD1 is a possible D gene (5 bases). V dropped 8 bases and J dropped 5 bases, with 12 bases sitting between them. The germline gives CDR1 MNHEY, CDR2 SMNVEV (reference sequence). The CDR3 sequence is 12 residues long. CDR3 loop: CASWNGGTEAFF. The CDR3 DNA follows: TGTGCCAGCTGGAACGGGGGGACTGAAGCTTTCTTT.

The chain uses TRBV4-1 and TRBJ1-2; D unresolved. The CDR3 has 14 amino acids. CDR1 and CDR2 (germline): MGHRA, YSYEKL. The V end lost 4 bases, the J end lost 2 bases, and 11 bases lay between the germline ends. CDR3 loop: CASSRMEGNYGYTF. The CDR3 nucleotides are TGCGCCAGCAGCCGCATGGAAGGGAACTATGGCTACACCTTC.

The rearrangement links TRBV7-9 to TRBJ2-2, with D unclear. Between the trimmed V and J ends, which lost 3 bases and 5 bases, there was a span of 10 bases. Germline-derived CDR1 and CDR2 are SEHNR and FQNEAQ (reference sequence). The CDR3 contains 14 residues. CDR3 amino acids: CASSFPLLTGELFF. CDR3 in DNA: TGTGCCAGCAGCTTCCCACTTCTTACCGGGGAGCTGTTTTTT.

The chain couples TRBV18 to TRBJ1-1, with no clear D. Germline V lookup: CDR1 KGHSH, CDR2 LQKENI. The CDR3 is 14 residues long. Trimming removed 5 bases at V and 1 base at J, with 11 bases between. DNA of the CDR3: TGTGCCAGCTCAATGAACAAGGAGAACACTGAAGCTTTCTTT. It encodes CASSMNKENTEAFF.

This clone turned up a few times. The chain has TRBV28 and TRBJ2-7; D is perhaps TRBD1 (7 bases). This CDR3 has 14 residues. Germline V gives CDR1 MDHEN, CDR2 SYDVKM. V was trimmed by 10 bases and J by 5 bases, leaving 21 bases between them. The CDR3 nucleotides read TGTGCCATCCAACCAGCAGGGGGGCTGGACGAGCAGTACTTC. This codes for CAIQPAGGLDEQYF.

The chain has TRBV13 and TRBJ2-7; the D gene could be TRBD1 or TRBD2 (5 bases each). The CDR3 covers 17 residues. V shed 4 bases and J shed 1 base, with 20 bases lying between them. Germline loops: CDR1 PRHDT, CDR2 FYEKMQ (reference sequence). CDR3: CASSSLGTHPRSYEQYF. In DNA form, the CDR3 reads TGTGCCAGCAGCTCCCTTGGGACCCACCCCAGGTCCTACGAGCAGTACTTC.

This sequence joins TRBV28 and TRBJ2-7; D may be TRBD2 (6 bases). V gave up 10 bases and J gave up 2 bases, with 15 bases separating them. The germline V gene has CDR1 MDHEN and CDR2 SYDVKM. The CDR3 totals 13 residues. CDR3 sequence: CATLGLYTYEQYF. In DNA form, the CDR3 reads TGTGCCACCCTGGGACTTTATACCTACGAGCAGTACTTC.

There are a few counts of this clone. The chain uses TRBV5-6 and TRBJ2-7; D ambiguous. The ends were cut back, 2 bases at V and 4 bases at J, with 7 bases in the middle. Germline V gene data show CDR1 as SGHDT and CDR2 as YYEEEE. CDR3 length: 12 amino acids. The CDR3, as DNA: TGTGCCAGCAGCTTTGAAGTTTACGAGCAGTACTTC. Translation: CASSFEVYEQYF.

In its sample, this clone was seen a few times. The chain's CDR3 is CASSQQGSYEQYF. The CDR3 DNA reads TGTGCCAGCAGCCAACAGGGGTCCTACGAGCAGTACTTC. The chain links TRBV7-2 to TRBJ2-7, with 7 bases that match TRBD1. J gave up 1 base and V 5 bases, and 2 bases lay outside the gene matches. The CDR3 has 13 amino acids. Germline CDR1 SGHTA, CDR2 FQGNSA.